A single sample is the source of the 26 T cell receptor beta chains below, sequenced in a study of vaccination and CD4 T cells after COVID-19. These receptors have no known antigen. Once obtained from cultured CD4+ T cells, the DNA was sequenced using the Oncomine TCR Beta short-read assay. A single record per CDR3 protein comes from TCRdb applying MiXCR to the PCR reads. Here the sample spans roughly 7,600 distinct CDR3 sequences, 35% to 45% being singletons. The treatment is: roughly 10-day PBMC culture with coronavirus spike peptide pools or control peptides (ViraFEST assay). CD4+ T cells of the unexposed donor were collected before the COVID-19 pandemic (2011-2018). The specimen was CD4+ T cells from blood, cultured in vitro. These TCRs come from a human donor in good health.

This chain connects TRBV20-1 to TRBJ1-1; 10 bases fit TRBD1. V lost 5 bases, J lost 3 bases, and 0 bases stayed unmatched. CDR1 and CDR2 (germline): DFQATT, SNEGSKA (reference sequence). CDR3 length equals 12 residues. CDR3 sequence (DNA): TGCAGTGCTGGGACAGGGGACACTGAAGCTTTCTTT. Translation: CSAGTGDTEAFF.

This chain connects TRBV6-1 to TRBJ1-2; no reliable D call. Trimming took off 6 bases at V and 8 bases at J, with 16 bases between the two ends. Germline CDR1 reads MNHNS; CDR2 reads SASEGT. This CDR3 comprises 13 residues. CDR3 bases: TGTGCCAGCAGCAACGGGCCTACCGGGGGCTACACCTTC. Residues: CASSNGPTGGYTF.

The chain carries TRBV20-1 and TRBJ1-1; no definite D call. V dropped 3 bases and J dropped 4 bases, with 15 bases sitting between them. Germline CDR1 reads DFQATT; CDR2 reads SNEGSKA (reference sequence). The length of the CDR3 is 14 residues. The CDR3 reads CSARGSGPVTEAFF. In DNA, the CDR3 is TGCAGTGCTAGGGGCAGTGGGCCGGTCACTGAAGCTTTCTTT.

The chain links TRBV20-1 to TRBJ1-2; 7 nucleotides match TRBD1. The germline CDR1 and CDR2 sequences are DFQATT and SNEGSKA (reference sequence). This CDR3 contains 13 residues. Trimming removed 3 bases from V and 8 bases from J; junction bases left unmatched: 9. The CDR3 is CSASIGQATGYTF. DNA for the CDR3: TGCAGTGCTAGTATAGGACAGGCAACCGGCTACACCTTC.

Sample share makes this clonotype medium-sized. The CDR3 sequence is CSARQAGGKETQYF. CDR3 nucleotide sequence: TGCAGTGCTAGACAAGCGGGGGGTAAGGAGACCCAGTACTTC. The J gene is TRBJ2-5, the V gene TRBV20-1, with TRBD2 identical over 9 bases. The CDR3 consists of 14 residues. Germline V gene lookup returns CDR1 DFQATT and CDR2 SNEGSKA (reference sequence). The J segment lost 5 bases and the V segment lost 2 bases, leaving 6 bases of the junction unmatched.

This clonotype was counted only a few times. The junction and the germline gene differ at one end; a read error may be behind it. The V and J genes are TRBV7-3 and TRBJ2-1, with D perhaps matching TRBD1 (6 bases). Germline lookup yields CDR1 SGHTA and CDR2 FQGTGA. This CDR3 has 12 residues. CDR3 bases: TGTGCCAGCAGCCTAACAGGGTATGAGCAGTTCTTC. Amino acids: CASSLTGYEQFF.

This rearrangement joins TRBV4-1 to TRBJ2-4; 9 nucleotides agree with TRBD2. V was pared by 0 bases and J by 8 bases, with 8 bases of the junction left unmatched. Germline V gene lookup returns CDR1 MGHRA and CDR2 YSYEKL. The CDR3 is 16 residues long. CDR3 bases: TGCGCCAGCAGCCAAGATCCGGGACTAGCACAGGACATTCAGTACTTC. Translating it yields CASSQDPGLAQDIQYF.

The chain uses TRBV7-2 and TRBJ2-5; D is perhaps TRBD2 (6 bases). CDR3 length equals 16 residues. V was shortened by 3 bases and J by 7 bases, with 21 bases between the two germline ends. Germline V gene sequence: CDR1 SGHTA, CDR2 FQGNSA. CDR3 sequence reads: CASSFSGGTSAWTQYF. CDR3 sequence (DNA): TGTGCCAGCAGCTTTTCGGGCGGGACCTCGGCCTGGACCCAGTACTTC.

In this sample, this clonotype turned up a few times. This chain links TRBV21-1 with TRBJ2-6. TRBV21-1 is noted as a pseudogene. CDR3 length: 16 residues. CDR3 sequence reads: CASSPRNRSGANVLTF. The CDR3 region has the DNA TGTGCCAGCAGCCCCAGGAACCGCTCTGGGGCCAACGTCCTGACTTTC.

This clonotype showed up just a few times. J is TRBJ1-1 and V is TRBV6-1, with D hard to call. Germline V gene data show CDR1 as MNHNS and CDR2 as SASEGT. The CDR3 contains 14 residues. Trimming removed 6 bases from V and 7 bases from J, with 18 bases in between. The CDR3 region is CASRFDVSPREAFF. CDR3 sequence (DNA): TGTGCCAGCAGATTTGACGTTTCCCCTCGTGAAGCTTTCTTT.

This clonotype was counted between two and nine times. The J gene is TRBJ2-7, the V gene TRBV5-1; 11 bases are shared with TRBD2. CDR1 is SGHRS and CDR2 is YFSETQ in the germline V gene. The length of the CDR3 is 15 residues. The V segment lost 4 bases and the J segment 2 bases; nucleotides outside the gene matches: 5. CDR3 sequence: CASSPGLAGTYEQYF. The CDR3 DNA is TGCGCCAGCAGCCCAGGACTAGCGGGTACCTACGAGCAGTACTTC. The full variable domain, its missing parts supplied by reference TRBV5-1 and TRBJ2-7, is KAGVTQTPRYLIKTRGQQVTLSCSPISGHRSVSWYQQTPGQGLQFLFEYFSETQRNKGNFPGRFSGRQFSNSRSEMNVSTLELGDSALYLCASSPGLAGTYEQYFGPGTRLTVT.

The rearrangement joins TRBV6-1 to TRBJ2-2, with D perhaps matching TRBD2 (6 bases). V was cut by 5 bases and J by 6 bases, with 16 bases left in between. Looked up from germline, CDR1 is MNHNS and CDR2 is SASEGT. CDR3 length: 15 residues. Written as DNA, the CDR3 is TGTGCCAGCAGTCTTGCGTGGGGGGTCGCCGGGGAGCTGTTTTTT. Translated: CASSLAWGVAGELFF.

The gene calls are TRBV11-3 and TRBJ2-1; the D gene could be TRBD1 or TRBD2 (6 bases each). V was trimmed by 5 bases and J by 9 bases, leaving 14 bases between them. This CDR3 spans 13 amino acids. The germline CDR1 and CDR2 sequences are SGHNT and YENEEA. The CDR3: CASSQQQGGEQFF. CDR3 nucleotide sequence: TGTGCCAGCAGCCAGCAACAGGGAGGTGAGCAGTTCTTC.

This clonotype was detected a few times. The genes are TRBV6-1 and TRBJ1-3; TRBD1 might be the D (5 bases). CDR3 length equals 14 residues. Trimming took off 6 bases at V and 4 bases at J, with 13 bases between the two ends. The germline CDR1 and CDR2 sequences are MNHNS and SASEGT. The CDR3 loop is CASRPQGRGNTIYF. CDR3 DNA sequence: TGTGCCAGCAGACCCCAGGGTAGGGGAAACACCATATATTTT.

The rearrangement links TRBV5-1 to TRBJ1-1; D gene unclear. The CDR3 loop spans 13 amino acids. V was clipped by 2 bases and J by 1 base, with 6 bases between them. Germline values: CDR1 SGHRS, CDR2 YFSETQ. CDR3 DNA sequence: TGCGCCAGCAGCTTTTCGGAGAACACTGAAGCTTTCTTT. Protein: CASSFSENTEAFF.

The J gene is TRBJ2-3, the V gene TRBV10-3; D is ambiguous. Germline CDR1 ENHRY, CDR2 SYGVKD. The CDR3 consists of 12 residues. Trimming left V 3 bases short and J 5 bases short, with 6 bases between. CDR3 DNA sequence: TGTGCCATCAGTGAATTAGGAGATACGCAGTATTTT. Translation gives CAISELGDTQYF.

The rearrangement uses TRBV10-3 and TRBJ2-7, with 9 bases fitting TRBD1. The CDR3 consists of 16 residues. Germline CDR1 and CDR2: ENHRY and SYGVKD. The V gene end was trimmed by 3 bases and the J gene end by 4 bases; junction bases not matched to a gene: 10. DNA of the CDR3: TGTGCCATCAGTGATCCAGGACAGGGGAAATTTTACGAGCAGTACTTC. The encoded protein is CAISDPGQGKFYEQYF.

The chain is built from TRBV14 and TRBJ1-2; D might be TRBD1 (5 bases). Germline V gene lookup returns CDR1 SGHDN and CDR2 FVKESK. The CDR3 has 12 residues. V was pared by 2 bases and J by 4 bases, with 5 bases between. The CDR3: CASSQQGYGYTF. In DNA form, the CDR3 reads TGTGCCAGCAGCCAACAGGGCTATGGCTACACCTTC. Drawing the rest from reference TRBV14 and TRBJ1-2, the complete variable domain is EAGVTQFPSHSVIEKGQTVTLRCDPISGHDNLYWYRRVMGKEIKFLLHFVKESKQDESGMPNNRFLAERTGGTYSTLKVQPAELEDSGVYFCASSQQGYGYTFGSGTRLTVV.

This chain uses TRBV6-1 with TRBJ1-1, with D tentatively TRBD1 (5 bases). Trimming left V 1 base short and J 7 bases short, with 10 bases between. From germline, CDR1 is MNHNS and CDR2 SASEGT. CDR3 length: 13 amino acids. The CDR3 region has the DNA TGTGCCAGCAGTGAAGGTGGGGGTTTTGAAGCTTTCTTT. As protein: CASSEGGGFEAFF.

DNA for the CDR3: TGTGCCAGCAGCTTGGGGGTGACTAGCACAGATACGCAGTATTTT. It yields the protein CASSLGVTSTDTQYF. The chain recombines TRBV11-2 with TRBJ2-3, with D perhaps matching TRBD1 or TRBD2 (5 bases each). The germline gives CDR1 SGHAT, CDR2 FQNNGV. This CDR3 has 15 amino acids. V was clipped by 3 bases and J by 0 bases, with 10 bases between them.

This clonotype has more than one count but fewer than ten. The chain joins TRBV6-1 to TRBJ2-5; TRBD2 is a possible D gene (5 bases). V dropped 6 bases and J dropped 5 bases, with 10 bases sitting between them. This CDR3 is built from 12 residues. Germline V CDR1 and CDR2: MNHNS, SASEGT. The CDR3 loop reads CASRSSGETQYF. The CDR3 coding sequence is TGTGCCAGCAGAAGCTCGGGGGAGACCCAGTACTTC.

By sample fraction, this clonotype is large (0.1 to 1%). The J gene is TRBJ1-2, the V gene TRBV7-2; 8 nucleotides line up with TRBD1. Germline lookup yields CDR1 SGHTA and CDR2 FQGNSA. The length of the CDR3 is 15 residues. V lost 4 bases, J lost 7 bases, and 11 bases stayed unmatched. In nucleotides, the CDR3 is TGTGCCAGCAGCTCGTACCAGACAGGGGTCGGTGGCTACACCTTC. This codes for CASSSYQTGVGGYTF. Full variable domain (missing parts from reference TRBV7-2 and TRBJ1-2): GAGVSQSPSNKVTEKGKDVELRCDPISGHTALYWYRQSLGQGLEFLIYFQGNSAPDKSGLPSDRFSAERTGGSVSTLTIQRTQQEDSAVYLCASSSYQTGVGGYTFGSGTRLTVV.

The CDR3 DNA follows: TGTGCCAGTAGTATAGGACTCGCCGGGACAGGGCACTACGAGCAGTACTTC. Translation: CASSIGLAGTGHYEQYF. This chain uses TRBV25-1 with TRBJ2-7; 9 bases line up with TRBD1. CDR3 length: 17 amino acids. The trim removed 9 bases at V and 3 bases at J, leaving 18 bases unmatched. Germline V lookup: CDR1 MGHDK, CDR2 SYGVNS.

The DNA for the CDR3 is TGTGCCATCCGGGACAGGGGAGGAACCGGGGAGCTGTTTTTT. Translating gives CAIRDRGGTGELFF. The V gene is TRBV19, the J gene TRBJ2-2, with 10 nucleotides matching TRBD1. Unmatched junction bases numbered 7, after V lost 10 bases and J lost 5 bases. The germline CDR1 and CDR2 sequences are LNHDA and SQIVND (reference sequence). The CDR3 has 14 amino acids.

This clonotype was recorded a few times. CDR3 DNA: TGTGCCAGCTCACCACTTCCTCTCCAGGGCGGGAACACTGAAGCTTTCTTT. This sequence encodes CASSPLPLQGGNTEAFF. This chain uses TRBV18 with TRBJ1-1; possibly TRBD1 for D (5 bases). Per the germline V gene, CDR1 is KGHSH and CDR2 is LQKENI. The length of the CDR3 is 17 residues. V lost 1 base to trimming and J lost 1 base, with 16 bases between them.

The chain joins TRBV6-4 to TRBJ1-1; TRBD1 is a possible D gene (6 bases). Trimming pared 4 bases from V and 6 bases from J, leaving 18 bases between. The germline V gene has CDR1 MRHNA and CDR2 SNTAGT. This CDR3 contains 15 residues. The CDR3 spells CASSAEGGGGAEAFF. DNA of the CDR3: TGTGCCAGCAGTGCGGAGGGGGGAGGGGGAGCTGAAGCTTTCTTT.